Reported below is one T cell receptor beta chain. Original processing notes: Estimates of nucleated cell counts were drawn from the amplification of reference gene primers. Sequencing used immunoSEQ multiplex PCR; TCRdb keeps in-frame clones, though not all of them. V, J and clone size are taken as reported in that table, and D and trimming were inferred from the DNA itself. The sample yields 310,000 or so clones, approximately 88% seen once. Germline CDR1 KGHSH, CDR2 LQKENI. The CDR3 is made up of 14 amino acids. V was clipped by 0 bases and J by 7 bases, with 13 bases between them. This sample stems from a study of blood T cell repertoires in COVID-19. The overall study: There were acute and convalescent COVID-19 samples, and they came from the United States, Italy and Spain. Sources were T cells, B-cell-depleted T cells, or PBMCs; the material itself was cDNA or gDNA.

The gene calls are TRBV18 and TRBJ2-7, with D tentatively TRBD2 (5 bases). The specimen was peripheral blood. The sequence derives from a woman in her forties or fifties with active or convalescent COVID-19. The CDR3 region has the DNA TGTGCCAGCTCACCACCCGGGGATTATAGGGAGCAGTACTTC. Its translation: CASSPPGDYREQYF.